This T cell receptor beta chain was found in a study of shared clonotypes between healthy human individuals. Study information: Donors consisted of a couple of women and three men between 18 and 49.

Notes on this clone: Its specificity is not known.

Measured with immunoSEQ multiplex PCR; TCRdb has only the in-frame clones, and not every one. Altogether about 2.1 million clones are present, about 92% being singletons, with the ten largest covering approximately 1.7%. Germline V gene sequence: CDR1 MNHEY, CDR2 SMNVEV (reference sequence). V was clipped by 5 bases and J by 7 bases, with 14 bases between them. The CDR3 totals 13 residues. Naive CD8 cells lacked CD45RO and underwent positive selection for CCR7, leaving out terminally differentiated effector memory CD45RA+ cells. Study-wide points: Since donors were few, the genetic and exposure-history diversity represented was limited.

J is TRBJ2-5 and V is TRBV27; D remains unclear. This TCR was recovered from a man younger than 35 in good health. Some clones in this sample may be carry-over from other donors' samples. The sample was naive CD8+ T cells from PBMCs. CDR3 in DNA: TGTGCCAGCAGTCCGAGGAATAAGGGGACCCAGTACTTC. Translated, it gives CASSPRNKGTQYF.